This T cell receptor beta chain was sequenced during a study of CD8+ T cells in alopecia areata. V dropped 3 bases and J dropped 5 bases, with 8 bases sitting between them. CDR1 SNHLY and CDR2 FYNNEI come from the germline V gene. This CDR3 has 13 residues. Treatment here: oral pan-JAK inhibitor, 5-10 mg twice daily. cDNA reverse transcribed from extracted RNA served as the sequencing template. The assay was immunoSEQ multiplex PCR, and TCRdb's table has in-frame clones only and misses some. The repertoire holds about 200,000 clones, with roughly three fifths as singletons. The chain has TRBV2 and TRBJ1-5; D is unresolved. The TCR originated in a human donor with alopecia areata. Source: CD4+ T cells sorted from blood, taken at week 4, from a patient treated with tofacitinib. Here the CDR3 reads CASSEKRDQPQHF. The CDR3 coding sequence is TGTGCCAGCAGTGAGAAGAGGGATCAGCCCCAGCATTTT.